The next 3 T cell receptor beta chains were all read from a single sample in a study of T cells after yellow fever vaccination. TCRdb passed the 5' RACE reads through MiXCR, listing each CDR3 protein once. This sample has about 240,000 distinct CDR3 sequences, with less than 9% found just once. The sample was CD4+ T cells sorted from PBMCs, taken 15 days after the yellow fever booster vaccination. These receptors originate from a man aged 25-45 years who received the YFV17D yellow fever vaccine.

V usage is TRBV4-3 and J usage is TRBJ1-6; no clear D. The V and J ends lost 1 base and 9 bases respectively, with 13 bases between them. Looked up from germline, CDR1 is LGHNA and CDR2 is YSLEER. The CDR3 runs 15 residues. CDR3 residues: CASSQGTPSSSPLHF. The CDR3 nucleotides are TGCGCCAGCAGCCAAGGGACCCCGTCGAGTTCACCCCTCCACTTT.

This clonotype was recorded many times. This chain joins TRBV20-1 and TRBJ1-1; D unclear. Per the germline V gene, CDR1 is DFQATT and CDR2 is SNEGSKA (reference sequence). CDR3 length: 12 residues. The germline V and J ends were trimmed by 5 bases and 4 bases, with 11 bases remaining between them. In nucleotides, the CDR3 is TGCAGTGCTGTGGACGGGTCCACTGAAGCTTTCTTT. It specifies CSAVDGSTEAFF.

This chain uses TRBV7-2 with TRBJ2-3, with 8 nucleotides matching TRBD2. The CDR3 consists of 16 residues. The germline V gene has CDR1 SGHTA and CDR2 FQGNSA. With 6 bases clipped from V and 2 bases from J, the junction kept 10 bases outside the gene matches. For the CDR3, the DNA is TGTGCCAGCAGTCTACTCAGCGGGAGTTTCACAGATACGCAGTATTTT. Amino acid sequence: CASSLLSGSFTDTQYF.